The TCR beta chain under discussion was sequenced for a study of identifying expanded T cells in peripheral blood. This table comes from immunoSEQ multiplex PCR, and its TCRdb copy is limited to in-frame clones, with some not included. This table holds about 50,000 clones, around 81% found once. Collection occurred without any documented infections or immune events in donors. Trimming stripped 3 bases from V and 3 bases from J, with 6 bases between. Germline loops: CDR1 SNHLY, CDR2 FYNNEI. The CDR3 contains 12 residues. Remarks on this clone: Its antigen is unidentified.

Study conclusions and caveats: Variance in clone template counts between approximately 2-week samples significantly increased with total template count across all healthy donors. Over about two and four weeks, about 15 and 19 clones changed, versus around 1.3 between replicates.

This TCR was recovered from a person between 18 and 69 years old in good health. What was sequenced was blood. This rearrangement joins TRBV2 to TRBJ2-7, with no clear D. The DNA for the CDR3 is TGTGCCAGCAGTGAGCTGTACTACGAGCAGTACTTC. Its translation: CASSELYYEQYF.